The entry below gives a single T cell receptor (beta chain) sequence along with its context. Other DNA sequences in this sample translate to the same CDR3. The entry originates in a study of OX40 agonist ivuxolimab in advanced cancers. Study background: Participants averaged approximately 65 years of age (range about 23 to 90) and were 75% to 90% male.

Data came from immunoSEQ multiplex PCR; TCRdb stores just in-frame clones and leaves some out. The table lists 70,000 to 90,000 clones, 81% of them singletons, with around 5% in the top ten. Trimming cost V 5 bases and J 6 bases, with 20 bases left between them. This CDR3 is 14 amino acids long. The V gene's germline CDR1 is GTSNPN and CDR2 SVGIG (reference sequence). The chain couples TRBV30 to TRBJ2-7; a weak D match, TRBD1 (6 bases). This clonotype was sampled from an adult with an advanced solid tumor such as melanoma, head and neck, liver or kidney cancer. This specimen was CD4+ or CD8+ T cells sorted from blood, taken in a trial of the OX40 agonist ivuxolimab. This CDR3 reads CAWYKQGTLGEQYF. In DNA form, the CDR3 reads TGTGCCTGGTACAAACAGGGAACATTAGGCGAGCAGTACTTC.